Each of the 32 T cell receptor beta chains below was sequenced from the same sample in a study of blood T cell repertoires in COVID-19. The table came from immunoSEQ multiplex PCR; TCRdb's copy has only in-frame clones and leaves some out. The sample yields approximately 260,000 clones, approximately 85% seen once. Sequencing was performed on peripheral blood. The receptors were sampled from a woman in her seventies with acute or convalescent COVID-19.

J is TRBJ2-1 and V is TRBV2; 8 nucleotides align to TRBD1. Losses at the gene ends were 4 bases for V and 4 bases for J; bases not matched to a gene: 6. The CDR3 loop spans 15 amino acids. Germline CDR1 reads SNHLY; CDR2 reads FYNNEI. CDR3 amino acids: CASSVSGQAYNEQFF. CDR3 coding DNA: TGTGCCAGCAGTGTTTCGGGACAGGCGTACAATGAGCAGTTCTTC.

The chain recombines TRBV11-2 with TRBJ1-1; 8 bases are shared with TRBD1. The CDR3 extends over 16 amino acids. The germline V gene has CDR1 SGHAT and CDR2 FQNNGV. V was pared by 4 bases and J by 0 bases, with 7 bases of the junction left unmatched. The CDR3 region is CASSSRGQKVNTEAFF. DNA of the CDR3: TGTGCCAGCAGCTCCAGGGGGCAGAAGGTGAACACTGAAGCTTTCTTT.

The J gene is TRBJ1-2, the V gene TRBV10-3, with D possibly matching TRBD1 (6 bases). The V gene's germline CDR1 is ENHRY and CDR2 SYGVKD. Trimming cost V 0 bases and J 2 bases, with 7 bases left between them. The CDR3 runs to 14 residues. The DNA of the CDR3 is TGTGCCATCAGTGAGTCGAGGGGGAACTATGGCTACACCTTC. This codes for CAISESRGNYGYTF.

The genes are TRBV7-9 and TRBJ2-7; 7 nucleotides line up with TRBD2. The CDR3 spans 16 residues. Germline trimming cut 1 base from V and 2 bases from J; bases unmatched to any gene: 8. Germline V gene lookup returns CDR1 SEHNR and CDR2 FQNEAQ (reference sequence). The CDR3 protein is CASSLGTSGGTYEQYF. The CDR3 bases are TGTGCCAGCAGCTTAGGGACCTCGGGGGGAACCTACGAGCAGTACTTC.

The V and J genes are TRBV6-5 and TRBJ1-1, with unresolved D. The germline gives CDR1 MNHEY, CDR2 SVGAGI. V was pared by 7 bases and J by 1 base, with 10 bases between. The CDR3 extends over 13 amino acids. The CDR3 nucleotides are TGTGCCAGCACCAACGAGGGGAACACTGAAGCTTTCTTT. It codes for CASTNEGNTEAFF.

The chain uses TRBV5-1 and TRBJ1-6; perhaps TRBD1 as D (6 bases). The CDR3 is 15 residues long. Germline V gene data show CDR1 as SGHRS and CDR2 as YFSETQ. V gave up 6 bases and J gave up 1 base, with 11 bases separating them. In nucleotides, the CDR3 is TGCGCCAGCACCCTTAGGGGGTCCTATAATTCACCCCTCCACTTT. Translated: CASTLRGSYNSPLHF.

In its sample, this clone was seen many times. The chain joins TRBV6-1 to TRBJ1-1; D is undetermined. The CDR3 loop spans 14 amino acids. V was cut by 3 bases and J by 4 bases, with 12 bases left in between. Germline values: CDR1 MNHNS, CDR2 SASEGT. The CDR3 is CASSDPGWFTEAFF. The CDR3 DNA reads as TGTGCCAGCAGTGACCCGGGTTGGTTCACTGAAGCTTTCTTT.

The V and J genes are TRBV19 and TRBJ2-7; no definite D call. V lost 5 bases to trimming and J lost 4 bases, with 6 bases between them. Germline CDR1 LNHDA, CDR2 SQIVND (reference sequence). This CDR3 has 11 residues. The CDR3 DNA follows: TGTGCCAGTAGTGGTAGATACGAGCAGTACTTC. This codes for CASSGRYEQYF.

This clone has a handful of counts. The CDR3 reads CASSLTANYGYTF. The CDR3 coding sequence is TGTGCCAGCAGTCTTACTGCTAACTATGGCTACACCTTC. V gene TRBV6-2 or TRBV6-3 combines with J gene TRBJ1-2; no clear D gene. Trimming removed 5 bases at V and 0 bases at J, with 7 bases between. The CDR3 covers 13 residues. Germline V CDR1 and CDR2: MNHEY, SVGEGT.

This clone was found once. The chain combines TRBV20-1 with TRBJ1-1; D is possibly TRBD1 (5 bases). The CDR3 has 12 residues. Trimming removed 3 bases at V and 4 bases at J, with 9 bases between. Germline values: CDR1 DFQATT, CDR2 SNEGSKA (reference sequence). The CDR3 DNA follows: TGCAGTGCTAGTAGGGGATTCACTGAAGCTTTCTTT. Protein sequence: CSASRGFTEAFF.

This chain links TRBV6-5 with TRBJ2-3, with 8 bases that match TRBD1. There are 12 residues in the CDR3. Germline CDR1 is MNHEY and CDR2 is SVGAGI. Trimming removed 11 bases from V and 1 base from J; junction bases left unmatched: 2. CDR3 DNA: TGTGCCGCGGACAGGGGCACAGATACGCAGTATTTT. Its protein product is CAADRGTDTQYF.

J is TRBJ1-1 and V is TRBV6-2 or TRBV6-3, with D possibly matching TRBD1 (5 bases). There are 14 residues in the CDR3. Germline CDR1 reads MNHEY; CDR2 reads SVGEGT. V was pared by 6 bases and J by 9 bases, with 20 bases between. CDR3 nucleotide sequence: TGTGCCAGCAGCCCCCAGGCGGGACTACTAAAAGCTTTCTTT. This translates into CASSPQAGLLKAFF.

This clone was seen a few times. The rearrangement links TRBV6-5 to TRBJ2-2; D is perhaps TRBD2 (6 bases). The V end lost 9 bases, the J end lost 5 bases, and 19 bases lay between the germline ends. The CDR3 is 15 residues long. Germline CDR1 is MNHEY and CDR2 is SVGAGI. The CDR3 DNA sequence: TGTGCCAGTTCGACTATGGGACTGGTGACCGGGGAGCTGTTTTTT. Protein: CASSTMGLVTGELFF.

V and J are TRBV5-1 and TRBJ2-5; tentative D call: TRBD2 (7 bases). V was trimmed by 7 bases and J by 5 bases, leaving 12 bases between them. The CDR3 has 12 amino acids. CDR1 and CDR2 (germline): SGHRS, YFSETQ. CDR3 nucleotide sequence: TGCGCCAGCCAAAAGGGGGGGGAGACCCAGTACTTC. This sequence encodes CASQKGGETQYF.

The CDR3 region is CASSISQGSLKAFF. The CDR3, as DNA: TGCGCCAGCAGCATCTCACAGGGGAGCTTGAAAGCTTTCTTT. This chain joins TRBV5-1 and TRBJ1-1; 7 bases are a match to TRBD1. The CDR3 runs to 14 residues. The V segment lost 4 bases and the J segment 9 bases; nucleotides outside the gene matches: 12. The germline V gene encodes CDR1 SGHRS and CDR2 YFSETQ.

V gene TRBV2 combines with J gene TRBJ2-7; 7 positions agree with TRBD1. Trimming cost V 6 bases and J 1 base; bases outside gene matches: 6. The CDR3 totals 14 residues. Per germline, CDR1 SNHLY and CDR2 FYNNEI. The CDR3 protein is CASRPGTDSYEQYF. The CDR3 nucleotides read TGTGCCAGCAGGCCCGGGACAGATTCCTACGAGCAGTACTTC. The entire variable domain, with the rest obtained from reference TRBV2 and TRBJ2-7, is as follows: EPEVTQTPSHQVTQMGQEVILRCVPISNHLYFYWYRQILGQKVEFLVSFYNNEISEKSEIFDDQFSVERPDGSNFTLKIRSTKLEDSAMYFCASRPGTDSYEQYFGPGTRLTVT.

The chain joins TRBV10-3 to TRBJ1-4; D perhaps matches TRBD1 (5 bases). Trimming took 10 bases from V and 5 from J, leaving 17 bases between them. CDR1 is ENHRY and CDR2 is SYGVKD in the germline V gene. This CDR3 has 14 amino acids. The CDR3 DNA is TGTGCCACCGCCAATACAGGATTCAATGAAAAACTGTTTTTT. It codes for CATANTGFNEKLFF.

This clone was detected only once. The chain employs TRBV6-6 and TRBJ2-3; D possibly corresponds to TRBD2 (7 bases). Germline V lookup: CDR1 MNHNY, CDR2 SVGAGI (reference sequence). The V and J ends lost 6 bases and 1 base respectively, with 14 bases between them. The CDR3 consists of 15 residues. The CDR3: CASSRGGGGTDTQYF. CDR3 nucleotide sequence: TGTGCCAGCAGCCGAGGGGGGGGCGGCACAGATACGCAGTATTTT.

The chain couples TRBV6-1 to TRBJ1-2; no clear D. This CDR3 comprises 13 residues. Germline CDR1 is MNHNS and CDR2 is SASEGT. Trimming stripped 2 bases from V and 4 bases from J, with 8 bases between. The CDR3 DNA sequence: TGTGCCAGCAGTGAAAGGCGGCTCTATGGCTACACCTTC. It encodes CASSERRLYGYTF.

The V call is TRBV14, the J call TRBJ2-3; no clear D. The CDR3 sequence is 13 residues long. Germline assignment: CDR1 SGHDN and CDR2 FVKESK. Deletions cut 2 bases from V and 0 bases from J, with 3 bases between. In nucleotides, the CDR3 is TGTGCCAGCAGCCAATCTAGCACAGATACGCAGTATTTT. Amino acid sequence: CASSQSSTDTQYF.

The chain employs TRBV2 and TRBJ1-2, with D hard to call. The CDR3 loop spans 14 amino acids. Trimming removed 7 bases at V and 8 bases at J, with 20 bases between. Germline loops: CDR1 SNHLY, CDR2 FYNNEI. The CDR3 spells CASTPRWQAKGYTF. As DNA, the CDR3 is TGTGCCAGCACCCCGAGGTGGCAAGCAAAGGGCTACACCTTC.

V is TRBV3-1 (or the pseudogene TRBV3-2) and J is TRBJ1-2; 11 bases are a match to TRBD1. Per germline, CDR1 LGHDT and CDR2 YNNKEL (reference sequence). V gave up 1 base and J gave up 6 bases; unmatched junction bases: 4. The CDR3 sequence is 15 residues long. CDR3 in amino acids: CASSQGTGGVHGYTF. The CDR3 nucleotides are TGTGCCAGCAGCCAAGGGACAGGGGGCGTTCATGGCTACACCTTC.

The J gene is TRBJ1-5, the V gene TRBV7-2; a weak D match, TRBD1 (5 bases). This CDR3 has 16 amino acids. The germline CDR1 and CDR2 sequences are SGHTA and FQGNSA. V shed 1 base and J shed 6 bases, with 16 bases lying between them. The chain's CDR3 is CASSLEIQGLGQPQHF. The CDR3, as DNA: TGTGCCAGCAGCTTAGAGATTCAGGGTTTGGGTCAGCCCCAGCATTTT.

The rearrangement uses TRBV5-5 and TRBJ1-6; D remains ambiguous. In germline, CDR1 is SGHKS, CDR2 YYEKEE (reference sequence). V shed 0 bases and J shed 10 bases, with 8 bases lying between them. The CDR3 contains 13 residues. In nucleotides, the CDR3 is TGTGCCAGCAGCTTGGTATCGAGATCACCCCTCCACTTT. Translating it yields CASSLVSRSPLHF.

The CDR3 loop reads CASSWGQGNTEAFF. The DNA for the CDR3 is TGTGCCAGCAGCTGGGGACAGGGGAACACTGAAGCTTTCTTT. This chain connects TRBV5-4 to TRBJ1-1; 9 bases line up with TRBD1. Germline CDR1 is SGHNT and CDR2 is YYREEE (reference sequence). This CDR3 contains 14 residues. The junction had 1 base not matched to a gene; V was cut back by 3 bases and J by 1 base.

J is TRBJ1-3 and V is TRBV5-5; D not resolved. CDR1 and CDR2 (germline): SGHKS, YYEKEE (reference sequence). CDR3 size: 14 residues. Trimming removed 2 bases at V and 2 bases at J, with 8 bases between. The CDR3 DNA is TGTGCCAGCAGCTTCGCGGGGACTGGAAACACCATATATTTT. The encoded protein is CASSFAGTGNTIYF.

This sequence joins TRBV30 and TRBJ1-2; perhaps TRBD1 as D (6 bases). The CDR3 runs 15 residues. The V gene's germline CDR1 is GTSNPN and CDR2 SVGIG (reference sequence). V lost 7 bases and J 6 bases, leaving 24 bases between the germline ends. The CDR3 loop is CASPPPTGSRDGYTF. As DNA, the CDR3 is TGTGCCTCACCCCCCCCAACAGGGTCAAGGGATGGCTACACCTTC.

This chain links TRBV7-2 with TRBJ2-3, with D possibly matching TRBD2 (5 bases). The CDR3 runs 14 residues. Trimming cost V 1 base and J 6 bases, with 11 bases left between them. The germline gives CDR1 SGHTA, CDR2 FQGNSA. CDR3 sequence (DNA): TGTGCCAGCAGCTTAGTGCAGCCGGGGGATACGCAGTATTTT. Amino acids: CASSLVQPGDTQYF.

This chain uses TRBV27 with TRBJ1-2; 7 nucleotides line up with TRBD1. The CDR3 runs 14 residues. CDR1 is MNHEY and CDR2 is SMNVEV in the germline V gene (reference sequence). V shed 5 bases and J 4 bases; nucleotides not matched to a gene: 7. The DNA for the CDR3 is TGTGCCAGCAGTCGACAGGGCAGCAGCTATGGCTACACCTTC. Protein sequence: CASSRQGSSYGYTF.

The rearrangement links TRBV6-5 to TRBJ2-3, with 7 bases aligning to TRBD2. Per the germline V gene, CDR1 is MNHEY and CDR2 is SVGAGI. V trimming: 10 bases; J trimming: 1 base; junction bases outside the gene matches: 8. This CDR3 contains 14 residues. The CDR3 sequence is CAISRAGRTDTQYF. The CDR3 nucleotides read TGTGCCATCAGCAGAGCGGGGCGCACAGATACGCAGTATTTT.

On this clone: The same CDR3 can be traced to other DNA sequences in this sample. The CDR3 loop reads CASSLPGTDTQYF. Here the CDR3 DNA reads TGTGCCAGCAGCTTGCCAGGCACAGATACGCAGTATTTT. This chain connects TRBV5-8 to TRBJ2-3; D is uncertain. Germline values: CDR1 SGHTS, CDR2 YDEGEE. This CDR3 has 13 residues. Trimming removed 1 base from V and 1 base from J, with 4 bases in between. The full variable domain, with the rest looked up from reference TRBV5-8 and TRBJ2-3, is EAGVTQSPTHLIKTRGQQATLRCSPISGHTSVYWYQQALGLGLQFLLWYDEGEERNRGNFPPRFSGRQFPNYSSELNVNALELEDSALYLCASSLPGTDTQYFGPGTRLTVL.

This chain links TRBV6-5 with TRBJ2-3; tentatively, D is TRBD2 (6 bases). Trimming left V 0 bases short and J 6 bases short, with 16 bases between. This CDR3 has 16 residues. Per germline, CDR1 MNHEY and CDR2 SVGAGI. The CDR3 loop reads CASSYSTGGAGDTQYF. The DNA for the CDR3 is TGTGCCAGCAGTTACTCGACGGGCGGGGCTGGGGATACGCAGTATTTT.